These T cell receptor beta chains were read from a single sample in a study of cytomegalovirus exposure and HLA in healthy donors. Some clones are missing from TCRdb's copy, which holds only in-frame ones; the method was immunoSEQ multiplex PCR. In the table there are some 160,000 clones, 60% to 80% of which are singletons. The sequenced material came from PBMCs. The receptors come from a woman between 25 and 40 years old in good health and CMV-seronegative. Each CDR3 is given with its conserved first and last residue. D genes are given only for firm matches. Part of the rows lack a size; the others show once, few, many or a class for expanded clones.

j_call clone_size v_call d_call cdr3_aa cdr3_nt
TRBJ1-1 NA TRBV6-5 NA CASSLRVDTEAFF TGTGCCAGCAGTTTGAGGGTGGACACTGAAGCTTTCTTT
TRBJ2-2 NA TRBV18 NA CASSPRQDNTGELFF TGTGCCAGCTCACCACGGCAGGATAACACCGGGGAGCTGTTTTTT
TRBJ2-7 NA TRBV6-5 NA CASRNHRDSYEQYF TGTGCCAGCAGAAACCACAGGGACTCCTACGAGCAGTACTTC
TRBJ2-1 NA TRBV19 NA CASSIVGGRNNEQFF TGTGCCAGTAGTATAGTTGGAGGGAGGAACAATGAGCAGTTCTTC
TRBJ1-6 once TRBV4-2 TRBD1 CASSQDRGDRGVSPLHF TGTGCCAGCAGCCAAGATCGGGGGGACAGGGGGGTATCACCCCTCCACTTT
TRBJ1-1 NA TRBV5-1 NA CASSLSRNTEAFF TGCGCCAGCAGCTTGAGCCGGAACACTGAAGCTTTCTTT
TRBJ1-4 NA TRBV13 TRBD1 CASSLGTGTGNEKLFF TGTGCCAGCAGCTTGGGCACCGGGACAGGTAATGAAAAACTGTTTTTT
TRBJ1-1 NA TRBV4-3 NA CASSQDLSSYTEAFF TGCGCCAGCAGCCAAGATCTCTCCTCGTACACTGAAGCTTTCTTT
TRBJ1-1 NA TRBV19 NA CASTWSRNTEAFF TGTGCCAGTACTTGGAGCAGGAACACTGAAGCTTTCTTT
TRBJ1-1 few TRBV7-9 NA CASISKRLGRTEAFF TGTGCCAGCATCTCTAAGCGATTGGGGAGGACTGAAGCTTTCTTT
TRBJ2-7 NA TRBV6-5 TRBD1 CASRKGQGHYEQYF TGTGCCAGCAGAAAGGGACAGGGCCACTACGAGCAGTACTTC
TRBJ2-3 once TRBV2 NA CASSRAGFLDTQYF TGTGCCAGCAGTCGCGCGGGATTCTTGGATACGCAGTATTTT
TRBJ2-5 NA TRBV5-1 NA CASSSWHRDGETQYF TGCGCCAGCAGCTCGTGGCACAGGGATGGGGAGACCCAGTACTTC
TRBJ1-1 NA TRBV5-1 NA CASSLSQNPTGNTEAFF TGCGCCAGCAGCTTGTCCCAAAATCCAACGGGGAACACTGAAGCTTTCTTT
TRBJ1-4 NA TRBV6-1 NA CASSRGYGNEKLFF TGTGCCAGCAGTCGGGGGTACGGTAATGAAAAACTGTTTTTT
TRBJ1-1 NA TRBV11-1 NA CASSYREGTEAFF TGTGCCAGCAGCTACAGGGAAGGCACTGAAGCTTTCTTT
TRBJ1-1 NA TRBV19 NA CASSITGSSEAFF TGTGCCAGTAGTATAACAGGGAGCTCTGAAGCTTTCTTT
TRBJ1-2 NA TRBV6-5 TRBD1 CASRPRTGGLYGYTF TGTGCCAGCAGGCCTCGGACAGGGGGCCTCTATGGCTACACCTTC
TRBJ1-2 NA TRBV2 TRBD1 CASRTGGFGYNYGYTF TGTGCCAGCCGAACAGGGGGATTTGGATACAACTATGGCTACACCTTC
TRBJ2-6 NA TRBV9 NA CASSATGLGANVLTF TGTGCCAGCAGCGCCACAGGGTTAGGGGCCAACGTCCTGACTTTC
TRBJ2-1 NA TRBV6-5 NA CASSSHAGSRGEQFF TGTGCCAGCAGTTCACACGCGGGATCGAGGGGTGAGCAGTTCTTC
TRBJ1-1 NA TRBV18 NA CASSLRGTTMNTEAFF TGTGCCAGCTCCCTCAGGGGAACTACGATGAACACTGAAGCTTTCTTT
TRBJ1-1 NA TRBV28 NA CASRYLTPRWAEAFF TGTGCCAGCAGGTACCTGACACCCCGCTGGGCTGAAGCTTTCTTT
TRBJ1-4 NA TRBV19 TRBD1 CASSNYRDSGEKLFF TGTGCCAGTAGTAATTATCGGGACAGTGGTGAAAAACTGTTTTTT
TRBJ2-1 NA TRBV6-1 TRBD2 CASSAGLAGKYNEQFF TGTGCCAGCAGTGCGGGACTAGCGGGGAAATACAATGAGCAGTTCTTC
TRBJ2-7 NA TRBV7-2 NA CASAKGVSDSYEQYF TGTGCCAGCGCTAAGGGGGTTAGCGACTCCTACGAGCAGTACTTC
TRBJ1-3 NA TRBV9 TRBD1 CASSVEGRGLGGNTIYF TGTGCCAGCAGCGTAGAAGGCAGGGGGCTGGGTGGAAACACCATATATTTT
TRBJ2-7 NA TRBV2 NA CASSQYEQYF TGTGCCAGCTCCCAGTACGAGCAGTACTTC
TRBJ1-5 NA TRBV2 TRBD1 CASSEATGYQPQHF TGTGCCAGCAGTGAAGCGACAGGGTATCAGCCCCAGCATTTT
TRBJ1-2 NA TRBV2 NA CASSAQGDYGYTF TGTGCCAGCAGCGCACAGGGTGATTATGGCTACACCTTC
TRBJ1-3 NA TRBV4-3 NA CASSQDSGADTIYF TGCGCCAGCAGCCAAGATAGCGGGGCTGACACCATATATTTT
TRBJ2-5 NA TRBV6-5 NA CASSYGPSGTQYF TGTGCCAGCAGCTACGGCCCGTCGGGGACCCAGTACTTC
TRBJ1-1 NA TRBV6-1 NA CASSEVRQGEAFF TGTGCCAGCAGTGAAGTTCGGCAGGGCGAAGCTTTCTTT
TRBJ1-2 NA TRBV6-6 NA CASSDPQGNNYGYTF TGTGCCAGCAGTGACCCTCAGGGAAACAACTATGGCTACACCTTC
TRBJ2-4 NA TRBV19 TRBD1 CASSIGQGRAKNIQYF TGTGCCAGTAGTATCGGACAGGGTCGAGCCAAAAACATTCAGTACTTC
TRBJ1-1 NA TRBV6-5 NA CASSYPSSEAFF TGTGCCAGCAGTTACCCGAGCTCTGAAGCTTTCTTT
TRBJ1-4 NA TRBV7-9 NA CASSPLTGRGSNEKLFF TGTGCCAGCAGCCCGCTTACAGGGAGGGGTTCTAATGAAAAACTGTTTTTT
TRBJ1-1 NA TRBV11-1 NA CASSGQVINTEAFF TGTGCCAGCAGCGGTCAGGTCATCAACACTGAAGCTTTCTTT
TRBJ1-2 NA TRBV14 TRBD1 CASSQDSPTGLNYGYTF TGTGCCAGCAGCCAAGATAGCCCGACAGGGTTGAACTATGGCTACACCTTC
TRBJ1-1 NA TRBV30 NA CAWSAGRQGNGEAFF TGTGCCTGGAGTGCGGGGAGGCAGGGAAATGGGGAAGCTTTCTTT
TRBJ2-3 NA TRBV5-8 NA CASSLTGVDTQYF TGTGCCAGCAGCTTAACGGGAGTCGATACGCAGTATTTT
TRBJ2-5 NA TRBV6-5 TRBD1 CASSRRSGGAETQYF TGTGCCAGCAGCCGCCGATCAGGGGGCGCGGAGACCCAGTACTTC
TRBJ1-5 NA TRBV4-1 TRBD1 CASSQSGQFNSNQPQHF TGCGCCAGCAGCCAATCGGGACAGTTCAATAGCAATCAGCCCCAGCATTTT